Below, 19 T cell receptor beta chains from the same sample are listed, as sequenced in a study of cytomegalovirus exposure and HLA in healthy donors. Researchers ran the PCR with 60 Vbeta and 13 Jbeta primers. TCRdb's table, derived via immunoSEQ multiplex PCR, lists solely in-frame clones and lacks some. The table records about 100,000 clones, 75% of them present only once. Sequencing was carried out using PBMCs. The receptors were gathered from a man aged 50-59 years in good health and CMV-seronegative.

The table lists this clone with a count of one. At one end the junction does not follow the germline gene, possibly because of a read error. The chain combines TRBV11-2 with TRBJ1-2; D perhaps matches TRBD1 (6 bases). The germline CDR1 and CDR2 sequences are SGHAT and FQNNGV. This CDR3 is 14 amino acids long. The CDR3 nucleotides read TGTGCCAGCAGCTTAGGGACAGCTAATTATGGCTACACCTTC. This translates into CASSLGTANYGYTF.

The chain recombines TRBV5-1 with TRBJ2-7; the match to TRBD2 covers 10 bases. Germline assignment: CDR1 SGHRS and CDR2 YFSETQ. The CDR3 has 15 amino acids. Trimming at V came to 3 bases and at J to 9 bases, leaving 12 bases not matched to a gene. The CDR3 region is CASSSSSGGPIRQYF. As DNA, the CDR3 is TGCGCCAGCAGCTCTTCTAGCGGGGGCCCAATCAGGCAGTACTTC.

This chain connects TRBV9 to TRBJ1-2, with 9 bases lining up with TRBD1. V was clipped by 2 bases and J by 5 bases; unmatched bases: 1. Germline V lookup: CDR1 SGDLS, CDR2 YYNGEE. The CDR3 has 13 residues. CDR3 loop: CASSVDRGYGYTF. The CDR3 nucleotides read TGTGCCAGCAGCGTTGACAGGGGGTATGGCTACACCTTC.

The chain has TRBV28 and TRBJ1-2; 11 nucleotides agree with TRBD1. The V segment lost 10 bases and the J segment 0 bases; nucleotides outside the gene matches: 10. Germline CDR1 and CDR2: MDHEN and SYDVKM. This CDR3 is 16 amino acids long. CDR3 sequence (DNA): TGTGCCACCTCGAGGGACAGGGGGAAAGCTAACTATGGCTACACCTTC. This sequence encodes CATSRDRGKANYGYTF.

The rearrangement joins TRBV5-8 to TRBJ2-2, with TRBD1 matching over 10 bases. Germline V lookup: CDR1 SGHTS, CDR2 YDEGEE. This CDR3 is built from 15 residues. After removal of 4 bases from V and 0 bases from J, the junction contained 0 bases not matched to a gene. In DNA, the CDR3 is TGTGCCAGCAGCGGACAGGGGGCGAACACCGGGGAGCTGTTTTTT. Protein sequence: CASSGQGANTGELFF. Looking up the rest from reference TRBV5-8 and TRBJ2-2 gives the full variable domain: EAGVTQSPTHLIKTRGQQATLRCSPISGHTSVYWYQQALGLGLQFLLWYDEGEERNRGNFPPRFSGRQFPNYSSELNVNALELEDSALYLCASSGQGANTGELFFGEGSRLTVL.

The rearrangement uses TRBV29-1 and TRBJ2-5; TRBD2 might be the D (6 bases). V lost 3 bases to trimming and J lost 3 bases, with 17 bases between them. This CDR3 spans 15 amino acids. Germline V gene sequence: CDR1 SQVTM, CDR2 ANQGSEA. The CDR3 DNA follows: TGCAGCGTTGACCCCTGGGAGGTTAAAAAAGAGACCCAGTACTTC. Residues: CSVDPWEVKKETQYF.

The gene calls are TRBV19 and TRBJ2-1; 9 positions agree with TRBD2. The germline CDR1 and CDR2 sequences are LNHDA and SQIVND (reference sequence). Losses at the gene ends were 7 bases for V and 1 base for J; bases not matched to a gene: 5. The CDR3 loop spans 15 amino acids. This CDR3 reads CASTSLAGSYNEQFF. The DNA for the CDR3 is TGTGCCAGTACCAGCCTAGCGGGGTCCTACAATGAGCAGTTCTTC.

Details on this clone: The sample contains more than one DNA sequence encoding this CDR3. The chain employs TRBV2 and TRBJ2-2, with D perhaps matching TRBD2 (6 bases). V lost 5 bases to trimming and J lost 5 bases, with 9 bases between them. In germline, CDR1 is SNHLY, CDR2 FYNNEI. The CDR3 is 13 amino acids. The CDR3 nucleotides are TGTGCCAGCAGTCTAGGGAGGACCGGGGAGCTGTTTTTT. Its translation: CASSLGRTGELFF. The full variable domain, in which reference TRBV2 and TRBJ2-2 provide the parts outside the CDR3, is EPEVTQTPSHQVTQMGQEVILRCVPISNHLYFYWYRQILGQKVEFLVSFYNNEISEKSEIFDDQFSVERPDGSNFTLKIRSTKLEDSAMYFCASSLGRTGELFFGEGSRLTVL.

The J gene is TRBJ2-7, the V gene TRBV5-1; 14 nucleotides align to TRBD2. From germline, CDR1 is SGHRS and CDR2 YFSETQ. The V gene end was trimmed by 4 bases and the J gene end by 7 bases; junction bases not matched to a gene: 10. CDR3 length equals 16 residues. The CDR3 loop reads CASSQPPTSGGGEQYF. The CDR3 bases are TGCGCCAGCAGCCAACCCCCGACTAGCGGGGGGGGTGAGCAGTACTTC.

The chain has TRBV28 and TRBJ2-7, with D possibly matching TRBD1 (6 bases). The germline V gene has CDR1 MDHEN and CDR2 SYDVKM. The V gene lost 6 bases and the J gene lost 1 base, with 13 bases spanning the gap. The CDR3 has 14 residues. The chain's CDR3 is CASRFYQGSYEQYF. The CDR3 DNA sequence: TGTGCCAGCAGATTTTACCAGGGGTCCTACGAGCAGTACTTC.

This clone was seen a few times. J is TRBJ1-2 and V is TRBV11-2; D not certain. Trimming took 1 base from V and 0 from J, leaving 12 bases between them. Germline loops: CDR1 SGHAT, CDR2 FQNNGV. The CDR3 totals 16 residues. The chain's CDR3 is CASSLGSVNTNYGYTF. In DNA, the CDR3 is TGTGCCAGCAGCTTAGGGTCAGTCAACACTAACTATGGCTACACCTTC.

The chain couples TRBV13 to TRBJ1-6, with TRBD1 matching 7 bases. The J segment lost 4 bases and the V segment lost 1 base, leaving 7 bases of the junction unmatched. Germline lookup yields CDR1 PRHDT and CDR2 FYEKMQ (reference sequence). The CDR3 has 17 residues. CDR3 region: CASSLDKNRGYNSPLHF. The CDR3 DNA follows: TGTGCCAGCAGCTTAGATAAAAACAGGGGTTATAATTCACCCCTCCACTTT. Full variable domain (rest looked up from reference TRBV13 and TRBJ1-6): AAGVIQSPRHLIKEKRETATLKCYPIPRHDTVYWYQQGPGQDPQFLISFYEKMQSDKGSIPDRFSAQQFSDYHSELNMSSLELGDSALYFCASSLDKNRGYNSPLHFGNGTRLTVT.

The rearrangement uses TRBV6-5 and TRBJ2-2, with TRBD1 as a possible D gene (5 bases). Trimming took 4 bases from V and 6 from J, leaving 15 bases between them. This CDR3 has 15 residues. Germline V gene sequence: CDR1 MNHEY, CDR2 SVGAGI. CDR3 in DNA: TGTGCCAGCAGTTCCTCATGGACACGACCCGGGGAGCTGTTTTTT. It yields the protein CASSSSWTRPGELFF.

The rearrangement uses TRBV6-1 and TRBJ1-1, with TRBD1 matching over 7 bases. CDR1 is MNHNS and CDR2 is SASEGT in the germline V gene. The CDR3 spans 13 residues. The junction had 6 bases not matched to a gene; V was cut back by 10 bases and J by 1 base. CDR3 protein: CAIDRTGNTEAFF. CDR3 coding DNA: TGTGCCATCGACCGGACAGGGAACACTGAAGCTTTCTTT.

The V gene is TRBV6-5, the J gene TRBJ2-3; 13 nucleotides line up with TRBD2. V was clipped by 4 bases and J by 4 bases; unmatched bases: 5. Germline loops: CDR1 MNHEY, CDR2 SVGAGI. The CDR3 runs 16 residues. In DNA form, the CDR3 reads TGTGCCAGCAGTTCGGGACTAGCGGGGAGGGCAGATACGCAGTATTTT. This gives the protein CASSSGLAGRADTQYF.

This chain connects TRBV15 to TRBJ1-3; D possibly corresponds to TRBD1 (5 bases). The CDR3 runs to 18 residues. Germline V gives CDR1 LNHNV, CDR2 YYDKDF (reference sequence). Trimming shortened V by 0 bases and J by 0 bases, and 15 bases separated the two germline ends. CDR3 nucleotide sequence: TGTGCCACCAGCAGAGATCGGGACTCTTATTACTCTGGAAACACCATATATTTT. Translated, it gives CATSRDRDSYYSGNTIYF.

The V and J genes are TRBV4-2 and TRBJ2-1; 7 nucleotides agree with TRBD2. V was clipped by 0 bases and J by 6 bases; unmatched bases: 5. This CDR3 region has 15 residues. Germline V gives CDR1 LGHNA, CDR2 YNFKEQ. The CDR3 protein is CASSQDLGGVNEQFF. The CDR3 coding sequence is TGTGCCAGCAGCCAAGACCTGGGGGGGGTCAATGAGCAGTTCTTC.

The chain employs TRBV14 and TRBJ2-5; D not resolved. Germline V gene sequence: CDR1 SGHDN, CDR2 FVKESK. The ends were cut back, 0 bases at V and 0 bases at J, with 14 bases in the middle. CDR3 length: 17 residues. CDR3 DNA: TGTGCCAGCAGCCAAGATCCGAACTCCAAGTACCAAGAGACCCAGTACTTC. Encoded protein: CASSQDPNSKYQETQYF.

CDR3 coding DNA: TGTGCCAGCAGCCCTGCGGCTTACACAGATACGCAGTATTTT. This gives the protein CASSPAAYTDTQYF. The V and J genes are TRBV11-3 and TRBJ2-3, with D hard to call. V shed 5 bases and J shed 2 bases, with 11 bases lying between them. This CDR3 comprises 14 residues. Per germline, CDR1 SGHNT and CDR2 YENEEA.